This section outlines one TCR beta chain sequence together with its context. As processed by the authors: By means of reference gene primer amplification, nucleated cell counts were estimated. Clones were sequenced by immunoSEQ multiplex PCR, and TCRdb holds only the in-frame ones, with some missing. Clonal size and the V and J genes are those of that table, whereas D and trimming came from the DNA. The repertoire holds under 40,000 clones, with roughly 84% as singletons. The record originates from a study of blood T cell repertoires in COVID-19. Study-level information: COVID-19 samples, acute and convalescent, were from the United States, Italy and Spain. T cells, B-cell-depleted T cells, or PBMCs supplied cDNA or gDNA.

V lost 5 bases and J lost 5, with 15 bases in between. The CDR3 sequence is 15 residues long. Germline loops: CDR1 SSHAT, CDR2 FNYEAQ (reference sequence). The receptor's source is a man aged 45-60 years with active or convalescent COVID-19. Sequences were obtained from peripheral blood. This chain uses TRBV7-7 with TRBJ2-2; possibly TRBD1 for D (6 bases). CDR3 sequence reads: CASSPTGWRTGELFF. CDR3 DNA: TGTGCCAGCAGCCCTACAGGGTGGAGAACCGGGGAGCTGTTTTTT.